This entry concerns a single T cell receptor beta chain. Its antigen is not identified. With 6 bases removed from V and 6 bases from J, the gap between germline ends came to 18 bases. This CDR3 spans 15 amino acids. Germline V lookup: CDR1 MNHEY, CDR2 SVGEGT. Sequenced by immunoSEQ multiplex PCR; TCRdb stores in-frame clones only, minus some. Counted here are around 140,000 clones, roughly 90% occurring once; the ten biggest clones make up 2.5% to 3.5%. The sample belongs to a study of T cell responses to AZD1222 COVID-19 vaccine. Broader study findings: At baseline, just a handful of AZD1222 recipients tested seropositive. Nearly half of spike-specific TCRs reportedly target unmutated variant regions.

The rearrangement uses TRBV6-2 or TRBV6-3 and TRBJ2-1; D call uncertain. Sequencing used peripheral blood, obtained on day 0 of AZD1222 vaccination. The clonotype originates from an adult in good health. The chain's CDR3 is CASSRPKPLGNEQFF. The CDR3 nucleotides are TGTGCCAGCAGCCGACCGAAACCCCTTGGCAATGAGCAGTTCTTC.